Below, 32 T cell receptor beta chains from the same sample are listed, as sequenced in a study of blood T cell repertoires in COVID-19. Only in-frame clones appear in the TCRdb table, and some are missing; sequencing was by immunoSEQ multiplex PCR. The data hold about 54,000 clones, with 70% to 90% observed a single time. The sequenced material came from peripheral blood. These receptors were taken from a human donor in a cohort sampled during active COVID-19.

This clone was detected only once. The V and J genes are TRBV4-2 and TRBJ1-4, with 12 positions matching TRBD1. The junction had 6 bases not matched to a gene; V was cut back by 0 bases and J by 7 bases. Germline CDR1 is LGHNA and CDR2 is YNFKEQ. The CDR3 is made up of 17 amino acids. Written as DNA, the CDR3 is TGTGCCAGCAGCCAAGATCCCTGGGACAGGGGGCTTGAAAAACTGTTTTTT. Protein: CASSQDPWDRGLEKLFF.

The rearrangement links TRBV9 to TRBJ1-2; 9 nucleotides match TRBD1. The trim removed 1 base at V and 8 bases at J, leaving 9 bases unmatched. CDR1 and CDR2 from the germline V gene are SGDLS and YYNGEE. The length of the CDR3 is 15 residues. The CDR3 reads CASSVLGQGRGGYTF. The CDR3 coding sequence is TGTGCCAGCAGCGTATTGGGACAGGGCAGGGGAGGCTACACCTTC. Variable domain in full (rest from reference TRBV9 and TRBJ1-2): DSGVTQTPKHLITATGQRVTLRCSPRSGDLSVYWYQQSLDQGLQFLIQYYNGEERAKGNILERFSAQQFPDLHSELNLSSLELGDSALYFCASSVLGQGRGGYTFGSGTRLTVV.

The CDR3 DNA is TGCAGTCTCGCGGGAGAAGAGACCCAGTACTTC. Protein product: CSLAGEETQYF. The chain combines TRBV20-1 with TRBJ2-5; TRBD2 matches 7 bases. With 8 bases clipped from V and 3 bases from J, the junction kept 3 bases outside the gene matches. Germline CDR1 reads DFQATT; CDR2 reads SNEGSKA (reference sequence). The CDR3 has 11 residues.

A few counts support this clone. V usage is TRBV3-1 (or the pseudogene TRBV3-2) and J usage is TRBJ2-3; 8 bases line up with TRBD2. There are 13 residues in the CDR3. The ends lost 5 bases at V and 4 bases at J; junction bases unmatched: 2. CDR1 and CDR2 from the germline V gene are LGHDT and YNNKEL (reference sequence). Here the CDR3 reads CASSIAGPDTQYF. Written as DNA, the CDR3 is TGTGCCAGCAGCATAGCGGGACCAGATACGCAGTATTTT.

In regard to this clone: At one boundary the junction diverges from the germline segment, which might be a read error. The genes are TRBV11-1 and TRBJ2-3; no clear D. Germline CDR1 and CDR2: SGHAT and FQDESV (reference sequence). The CDR3 consists of 8 residues. The CDR3 region is CASPRQVF. In DNA, the CDR3 is TGTGCCAGCCCCAGGCAAGTCTTT.

A remark on this clone: Germline is not matched at one junction end, which may reflect a read error. This chain connects TRBV15 to TRBJ1-3; 7 bases line up with TRBD1. This CDR3 comprises 15 residues. Germline CDR1 is LNHNV and CDR2 is YYDKDF (reference sequence). The CDR3 loop reads CATSREGARGNTIYF. CDR3 DNA sequence: TGTGCCACCAGCCGAGAGGGGGCGAGGGGAAACACCATATATTTT.

Written as DNA, the CDR3 is TGTGCCAGCAACAGCAACAACGAGCAGTACTTC. It specifies CASNSNNEQYF. The V call is TRBV28, the J call TRBJ2-7; D remains ambiguous. The CDR3 contains 11 residues. CDR1 is MDHEN and CDR2 is SYDVKM in the germline V gene. V was clipped by 7 bases and J by 5 bases, with 9 bases between them.

This clone has just one count. The chain has TRBV11-2 and TRBJ2-2; 8 nucleotides agree with TRBD1. The CDR3 contains 15 residues. The V gene end was trimmed by 1 base and the J gene end by 4 bases; junction bases not matched to a gene: 2. Germline lookup yields CDR1 SGHAT and CDR2 FQNNGV. The CDR3 loop is CASSLVQGVTGELFF. CDR3 DNA sequence: TGTGCCAGCAGCTTAGTACAGGGGGTCACCGGGGAGCTGTTTTTT.

The chain employs TRBV5-1 and TRBJ2-1, with TRBD2 matching 7 bases. The CDR3 consists of 15 residues. Germline assignment: CDR1 SGHRS and CDR2 YFSETQ. J was trimmed by 3 bases and V by 4 bases; bases with no gene match: 7. In DNA form, the CDR3 reads TGCGCCAGCAGCCAGAGCGGGAACGTCTACAATGAGCAGTTCTTC. It codes for CASSQSGNVYNEQFF.

CDR3 coding DNA: TGTGCCAGCAGCTTGGCAGGGGGCAGCGGAGAGACCCAGTACTTC. Its protein is CASSLAGGSGETQYF. V is TRBV5-4 and J is TRBJ2-5, with TRBD1 matching over 8 bases. Germline V gene lookup returns CDR1 SGHNT and CDR2 YYREEE (reference sequence). Germline trimming cut 0 bases from V and 4 bases from J; bases unmatched to any gene: 5. There are 15 residues in the CDR3.

This clone has only one observation. V and J are TRBV20-1 and TRBJ2-7; a possible D gene is TRBD2 (6 bases). V was clipped by 5 bases and J by 8 bases, with 13 bases between them. The CDR3 is 11 amino acids. Germline V gene sequence: CDR1 DFQATT, CDR2 SNEGSKA (reference sequence). The CDR3 DNA follows: TGCAGTGCTTGGAGGGCCCCACAGCAGTACTTC. Protein product: CSAWRAPQQYF.

The V gene is TRBV3-1 (or the pseudogene TRBV3-2), the J gene TRBJ2-1; D ambiguous. The ends were cut back, 1 base at V and 6 bases at J, with 16 bases in the middle. Germline-derived CDR1 and CDR2 are LGHDT and YNNKEL (reference sequence). The CDR3 runs to 16 residues. CDR3 loop: CASSQVGAPRFNEQFF. The CDR3 nucleotides read TGTGCCAGCAGCCAAGTCGGCGCCCCGAGGTTCAATGAGCAGTTCTTC.

This clone was detected once. The CDR3 nucleotides are TGTGCCAGTTCCGGCCGGACAGGAATCTATGGCTACACCTTC. Translation gives CASSGRTGIYGYTF. The gene calls are TRBV19 and TRBJ1-2, with TRBD1 matching over 7 bases. Germline CDR1 and CDR2: LNHDA and SQIVND (reference sequence). Germline trimming cut 8 bases from V and 4 bases from J; bases unmatched to any gene: 10. The CDR3 extends over 14 amino acids.

This clone has a single count. This chain links TRBV5-1 with TRBJ1-2, with 9 nucleotides matching TRBD1. This CDR3 is built from 16 residues. Per germline, CDR1 SGHRS and CDR2 YFSETQ. After removal of 0 bases from V and 3 bases from J, the junction contained 6 bases not matched to a gene. The CDR3 sequence is CASSLETGGQDYGYTF. CDR3 bases: TGCGCCAGCAGCTTGGAAACAGGGGGCCAGGACTATGGCTACACCTTC.

This chain uses TRBV5-4 with TRBJ1-1; D is uncertain. This CDR3 is 13 amino acids long. The V end was cut by 5 bases, the J end by 4 bases, with 12 bases between. CDR1 and CDR2 from the germline V gene are SGHNT and YYREEE (reference sequence). The CDR3 DNA reads TGTGCCAGCAGATACCGAGTCGGCACTGAAGCTTTCTTT. Amino acid sequence: CASRYRVGTEAFF.

This clone was found a few times. The chain couples TRBV6-1 to TRBJ2-5, with 7 bases identical to TRBD2. Germline V CDR1 and CDR2: MNHNS, SASEGT. J lost 0 bases, V lost 1 base, and 11 bases had no gene match. The length of the CDR3 is 18 residues. The CDR3 sequence is CASSEEASGGSNQETQYF. The CDR3 DNA reads TGTGCCAGCAGTGAAGAGGCTAGCGGTGGGTCCAACCAAGAGACCCAGTACTTC.

The V gene is TRBV28, the J gene TRBJ2-1; 8 bases are a match to TRBD2. Germline lookup yields CDR1 MDHEN and CDR2 SYDVKM. The CDR3 contains 16 residues. After removal of 2 bases from V and 10 bases from J, the junction contained 13 bases not matched to a gene. DNA of the CDR3: TGTGCCAGCAGTTTACCGACTAGCGTACTGGTCGGGGAGCAGTTCTTC. This gives the protein CASSLPTSVLVGEQFF.

V is TRBV24-1 and J is TRBJ2-1, with 10 nucleotides matching TRBD2. The V segment lost 1 base and the J segment 7 bases; nucleotides outside the gene matches: 15. CDR1 KGHDR and CDR2 SFDVKD come from the germline V gene. The CDR3 consists of 19 residues. The CDR3 nucleotides are TGTGCCACCAGTGATTTCCGGGGAAGCGGGAGGGCCGATCGGAATGAGCAGTTCTTC. Amino acids: CATSDFRGSGRADRNEQFF.

The chain joins TRBV27 to TRBJ2-3, with D unresolved. Per germline, CDR1 MNHEY and CDR2 SMNVEV (reference sequence). The CDR3 consists of 15 residues. V was trimmed by 2 bases and J by 3 bases, leaving 12 bases between them. The CDR3 nucleotides are TGTGCCAGCAGTTTAAGGCAGGCATATACAGATACGCAGTATTTT. It encodes CASSLRQAYTDTQYF.

V and J are TRBV5-1 and TRBJ2-1; 7 nucleotides agree with TRBD2. The CDR3 totals 15 residues. CDR1 SGHRS and CDR2 YFSETQ come from the germline V gene. V lost 0 bases and J lost 3; bases outside the gene matches: 3. CDR3 sequence: CASSLAAGLYNEQFF. CDR3 nucleotide sequence: TGCGCCAGCAGCTTGGCAGCGGGGCTCTACAATGAGCAGTTCTTC.

The rearrangement uses TRBV2 and TRBJ1-5; 7 nucleotides line up with TRBD1. The V and J ends lost 2 bases and 5 bases, in that order; junction bases with no gene match: 3. This CDR3 has 14 residues. Germline-derived CDR1 and CDR2 are SNHLY and FYNNEI. The CDR3, as DNA: TGTGCCAGCAGTGAAAGACAGGGTGATCAGCCCCAGCATTTT. It encodes CASSERQGDQPQHF.

This sequence joins TRBV28 and TRBJ1-2, with TRBD1 matching 7 bases. The CDR3 runs 15 residues. The J segment lost 3 bases and the V segment lost 6 bases, leaving 10 bases of the junction unmatched. The germline gives CDR1 MDHEN, CDR2 SYDVKM. CDR3 protein: CASSSLQGIHYGYTF. DNA for the CDR3: TGTGCCAGCAGCTCACTACAGGGGATACACTATGGCTACACCTTC.

The chain joins TRBV27 to TRBJ1-1, with D possibly being TRBD1 (5 bases). In germline, CDR1 is MNHEY, CDR2 SMNVEV (reference sequence). The CDR3 length is 14 residues. V lost 3 bases, J lost 3 bases, and 11 bases lay in between. The CDR3 DNA reads as TGTGCCAGCAGTTTTGGGGGGGGTGACACTGAAGCTTTCTTT. Amino acids: CASSFGGGDTEAFF.

This rearrangement joins TRBV14 to TRBJ2-7, with D uncertain. V was shortened by 3 bases and J by 4 bases, with 7 bases between the two germline ends. The CDR3 is 12 amino acids. Germline CDR1 SGHDN, CDR2 FVKESK. In nucleotides, the CDR3 is TGTGCCAGCAGCCAGTTACTGTACGAGCAGTACTTC. Its translation is CASSQLLYEQYF.

The chain is built from TRBV19 and TRBJ2-2, with D unresolved. Germline lookup yields CDR1 LNHDA and CDR2 SQIVND (reference sequence). Trimming shortened V by 1 base and J by 0 bases, and 9 bases separated the two germline ends. The CDR3 runs 16 residues. CDR3 region: CASSIVTDSNTGELFF. The CDR3 nucleotides are TGTGCCAGTAGTATAGTTACCGACTCGAACACCGGGGAGCTGTTTTTT.

The chain couples TRBV5-1 to TRBJ2-2, with 7 bases identical to TRBD1. CDR1 is SGHRS and CDR2 is YFSETQ in the germline V gene. The V and J ends lost 0 bases and 6 bases, in that order; junction bases with no gene match: 11. The CDR3 contains 17 residues. The CDR3 bases are TGCGCCAGCAGCTTGGTAACGACAGGGTACGGGGCCGGGGAGCTGTTTTTT. It specifies CASSLVTTGYGAGELFF.

The chain has TRBV4-3 and TRBJ2-7; 10 bases are shared with TRBD1. Per germline, CDR1 LGHNA and CDR2 YSLEER. The length of the CDR3 is 14 residues. V shed 5 bases and J 7 bases; nucleotides not matched to a gene: 8. This CDR3 is CASSDGTGVGEQYF. CDR3 nucleotide sequence: TGCGCCAGCAGCGACGGGACAGGGGTGGGGGAGCAGTACTTC.

J is TRBJ2-6 and V is TRBV11-2; 7 bases are a match to TRBD2. The CDR3 length is 19 residues. After removal of 0 bases from V and 2 bases from J, the junction contained 10 bases not matched to a gene. Germline CDR1 reads SGHAT; CDR2 reads FQNNGV. For the CDR3, the DNA is TGTGCCAGCAGCTTAGATCTTGGCCCACGGGGGGCTGGGGCCAACGTCCTGACTTTC. Translating gives CASSLDLGPRGAGANVLTF.

The chain employs TRBV3-1 (or the pseudogene TRBV3-2) and TRBJ2-2, with 7 positions matching TRBD1. The CDR3 spans 14 residues. The V gene's germline CDR1 is LGHDT and CDR2 YNNKEL (reference sequence). Trimming took 5 bases from V and 4 from J; bases not matched to a gene: 4. The CDR3 DNA reads as TGTGCCAGCAGCGCCAGGGGGTTCACCGGGGAGCTGTTTTTT. This gives the protein CASSARGFTGELFF.

The chain couples TRBV9 to TRBJ2-3; TRBD2 agrees at 11 bases. J gave up 6 bases and V 0 bases, and 12 bases lay outside the gene matches. This CDR3 has 18 residues. CDR1 and CDR2 from the germline V gene are SGDLS and YYNGEE. This CDR3 is CASSVAPLAGGVTDTQYF. CDR3 nucleotides: TGTGCCAGCAGCGTAGCCCCTCTAGCGGGAGGTGTCACGGATACGCAGTATTTT. The variable domain in full, with the rest retrieved from reference TRBV9 and TRBJ2-3, is DSGVTQTPKHLITATGQRVTLRCSPRSGDLSVYWYQQSLDQGLQFLIQYYNGEERAKGNILERFSAQQFPDLHSELNLSSLELGDSALYFCASSVAPLAGGVTDTQYFGPGTRLTVL.

The J gene is TRBJ2-2, the V gene TRBV19; D perhaps matches TRBD1 (6 bases). The CDR3 loop spans 15 amino acids. V lost 7 bases, J lost 3 bases, and 15 bases lay in between. Germline loops: CDR1 LNHDA, CDR2 SQIVND (reference sequence). The CDR3 sequence is CASIRRGEDTGELFF. DNA of the CDR3: TGTGCCAGTATACGCAGGGGCGAGGACACCGGGGAGCTGTTTTTT.

The chain combines TRBV5-1 with TRBJ1-5; no definite D call. Trimming pared 0 bases from V and 4 bases from J, leaving 5 bases between. CDR1 and CDR2 (germline): SGHRS, YFSETQ. The CDR3 has 13 amino acids. The CDR3 here is CASSLGQNQPQHF. In nucleotides, the CDR3 is TGCGCCAGCAGCTTGGGGCAAAATCAGCCCCAGCATTTT.